This T cell receptor beta chain came from a study of human T cells and chemical hapten exposure. Overall study results and limits: The study found that DPC sensitization did not change TCRs above 1 in 1000 frequency.

This clonotype was seen repeatedly, ten times or more. Its antigen remains unidentified. Time point noted: healthy volunteer bleed at 6 weeks. Total RNA came from unfractionated whole blood. In TCRdb, the RACE reads were re-called with MiXCR into one record per CDR3 protein. The repertoire has around 70,000 distinct CDR3 sequences, approximately 6.1% of them found once; the top ten carry 3.4%. Germline CDR1 MNHGY, CDR2 SAAAGT. V was shortened by 2 bases and J by 0 bases, with 14 bases between the two germline ends. The CDR3 sequence is 17 residues long. The source material was whole blood. This TCR derives from a female donor in good health. Some clones in this sample may be carry-over from other donors' samples. The chain links TRBV6-8 to TRBJ1-5; a possible D gene is TRBD1 (5 bases). CDR3 in DNA: TGTGCCAGCAGTTACGCCAGGGCTACTTATAGCAATCAGCCCCAGCATTTT. The encoded protein is CASSYARATYSNQPQHF.